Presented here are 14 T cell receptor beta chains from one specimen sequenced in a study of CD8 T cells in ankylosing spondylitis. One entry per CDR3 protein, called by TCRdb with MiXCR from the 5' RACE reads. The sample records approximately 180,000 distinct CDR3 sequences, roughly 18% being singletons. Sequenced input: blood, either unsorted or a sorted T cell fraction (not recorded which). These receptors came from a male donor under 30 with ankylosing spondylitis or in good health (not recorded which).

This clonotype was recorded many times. The CDR3 coding sequence is TGTGCCAGCAGTTACTGGGATGGGAGCTCCTACAATGAGCAGTTCTTC. It is translated as CASSYWDGSSYNEQFF. The genes are TRBV6-5 and TRBJ2-1; D is perhaps TRBD2 (5 bases). From germline, CDR1 is MNHEY and CDR2 SVGAGI. The CDR3 runs to 16 residues. Trimming pared 1 base from V and 0 bases from J, leaving 10 bases between.

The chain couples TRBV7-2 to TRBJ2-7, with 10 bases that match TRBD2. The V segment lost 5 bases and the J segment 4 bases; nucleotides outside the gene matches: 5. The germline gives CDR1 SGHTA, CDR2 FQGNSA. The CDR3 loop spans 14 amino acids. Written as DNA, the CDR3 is TGTGCCAGCAGCCAAAGAGCGGGAGGGTACGAGCAGTACTTC. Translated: CASSQRAGGYEQYF.

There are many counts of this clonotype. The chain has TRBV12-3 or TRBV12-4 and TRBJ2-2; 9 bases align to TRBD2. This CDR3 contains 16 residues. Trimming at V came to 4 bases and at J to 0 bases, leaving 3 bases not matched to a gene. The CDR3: CASSSSGRPNTGELFF. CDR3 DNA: TGTGCCAGCAGTTCCAGCGGGAGGCCGAACACCGGGGAGCTGTTTTTT.

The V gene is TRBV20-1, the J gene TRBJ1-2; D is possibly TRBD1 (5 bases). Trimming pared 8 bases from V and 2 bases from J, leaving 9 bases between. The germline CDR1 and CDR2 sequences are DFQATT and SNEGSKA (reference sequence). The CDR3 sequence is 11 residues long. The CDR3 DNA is TGCAGTCAAAACAGGAACTATGGCTACACCTTC. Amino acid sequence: CSQNRNYGYTF.

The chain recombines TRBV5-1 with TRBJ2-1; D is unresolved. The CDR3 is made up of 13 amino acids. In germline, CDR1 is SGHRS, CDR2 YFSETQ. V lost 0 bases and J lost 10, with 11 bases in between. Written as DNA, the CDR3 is TGCGCCAGCAGCTTGGGGGGTGGCGTGGAGCAGTTCTTC. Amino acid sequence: CASSLGGGVEQFF. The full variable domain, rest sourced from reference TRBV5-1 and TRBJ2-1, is KAGVTQTPRYLIKTRGQQVTLSCSPISGHRSVSWYQQTPGQGLQFLFEYFSETQRNKGNFPGRFSGRQFSNSRSEMNVSTLELGDSALYLCASSLGGGVEQFFGPGTRLTVL.

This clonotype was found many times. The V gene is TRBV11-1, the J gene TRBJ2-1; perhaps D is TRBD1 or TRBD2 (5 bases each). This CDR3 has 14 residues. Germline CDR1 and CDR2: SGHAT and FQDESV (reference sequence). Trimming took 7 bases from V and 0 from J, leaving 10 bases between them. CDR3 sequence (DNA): TGTGCCAGCATGGGGACCCACTCCTACAATGAGCAGTTCTTC. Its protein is CASMGTHSYNEQFF.

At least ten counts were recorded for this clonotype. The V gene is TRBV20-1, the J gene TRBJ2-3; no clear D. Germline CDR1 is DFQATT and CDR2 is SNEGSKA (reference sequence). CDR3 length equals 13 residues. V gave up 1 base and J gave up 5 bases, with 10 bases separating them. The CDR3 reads CSARVLGLDTQYF. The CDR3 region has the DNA TGCAGTGCTAGAGTTCTAGGCTTAGATACGCAGTATTTT.

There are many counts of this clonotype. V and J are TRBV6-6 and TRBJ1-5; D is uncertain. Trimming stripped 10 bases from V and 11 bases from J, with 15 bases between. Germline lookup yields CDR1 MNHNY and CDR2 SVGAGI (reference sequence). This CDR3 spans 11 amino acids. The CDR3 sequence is CATSNIGAQHF. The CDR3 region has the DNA TGTGCCACCTCAAACATTGGGGCCCAGCATTTT.

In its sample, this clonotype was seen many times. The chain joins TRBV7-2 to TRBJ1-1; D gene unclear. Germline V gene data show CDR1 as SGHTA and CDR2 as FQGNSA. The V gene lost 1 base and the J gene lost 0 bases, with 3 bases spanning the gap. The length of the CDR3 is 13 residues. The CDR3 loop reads CASSLGMNTEAFF. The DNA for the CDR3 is TGTGCCAGCAGCTTAGGAATGAACACTGAAGCTTTCTTT.

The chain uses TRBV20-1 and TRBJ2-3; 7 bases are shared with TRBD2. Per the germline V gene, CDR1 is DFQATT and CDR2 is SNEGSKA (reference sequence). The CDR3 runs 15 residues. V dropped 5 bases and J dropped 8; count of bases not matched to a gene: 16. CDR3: CSAGREGLTTGTQYF. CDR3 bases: TGCAGTGCTGGGAGGGAGGGTCTTACAACGGGTACGCAGTATTTT.

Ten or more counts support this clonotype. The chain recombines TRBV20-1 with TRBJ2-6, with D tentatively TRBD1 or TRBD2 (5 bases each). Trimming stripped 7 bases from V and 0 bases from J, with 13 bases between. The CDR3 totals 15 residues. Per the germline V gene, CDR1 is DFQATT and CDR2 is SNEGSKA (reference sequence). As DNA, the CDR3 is TGCAGTGTATGGGACGGATCCTCTGGGGCCAACGTCCTGACTTTC. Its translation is CSVWDGSSGANVLTF.

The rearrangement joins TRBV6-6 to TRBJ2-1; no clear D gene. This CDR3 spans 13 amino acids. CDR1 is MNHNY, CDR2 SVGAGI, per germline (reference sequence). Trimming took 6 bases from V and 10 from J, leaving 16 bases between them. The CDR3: CASSTLAFGEQFF. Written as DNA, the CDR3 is TGTGCCAGCAGCACTTTAGCTTTCGGAGAGCAGTTCTTC.

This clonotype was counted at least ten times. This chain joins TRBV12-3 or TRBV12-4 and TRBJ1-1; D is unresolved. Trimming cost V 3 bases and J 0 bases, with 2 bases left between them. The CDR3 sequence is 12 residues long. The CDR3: CASSLLNTEAFF. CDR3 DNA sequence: TGTGCCAGCAGTTTGTTGAACACTGAAGCTTTCTTT.

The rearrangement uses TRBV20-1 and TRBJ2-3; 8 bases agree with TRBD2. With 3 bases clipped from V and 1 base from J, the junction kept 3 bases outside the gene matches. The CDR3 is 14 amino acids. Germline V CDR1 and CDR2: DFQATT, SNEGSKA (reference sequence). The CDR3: CSASREGGTDTQYF. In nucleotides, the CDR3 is TGCAGTGCTAGTCGGGAGGGCGGCACAGATACGCAGTATTTT.